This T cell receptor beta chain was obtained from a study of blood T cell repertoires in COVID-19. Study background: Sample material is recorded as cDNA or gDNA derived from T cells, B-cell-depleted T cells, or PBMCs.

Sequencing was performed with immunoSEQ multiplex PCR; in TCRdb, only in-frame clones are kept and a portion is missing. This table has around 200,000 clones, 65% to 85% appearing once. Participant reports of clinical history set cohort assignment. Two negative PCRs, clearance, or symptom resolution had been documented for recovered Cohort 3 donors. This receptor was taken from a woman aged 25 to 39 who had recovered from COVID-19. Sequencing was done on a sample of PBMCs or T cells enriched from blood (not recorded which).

CDR3 sequence (DNA): TGTGCCAGTAGTATATCGAACAGGGTAGGCGGCTACACCTTC. It is translated as CASSISNRVGGYTF. This chain uses TRBV19 with TRBJ1-2, with a tentative D call TRBD1 (6 bases). The CDR3 covers 14 residues. V was shortened by 2 bases and J by 8 bases, with 15 bases between the two germline ends. CDR1 is LNHDA and CDR2 is SQIVND in the germline V gene (reference sequence).